Given below is one T cell receptor (beta chain) in context. Its specificity is unknown. The V end lost 4 bases, the J end lost 0 bases, and 11 bases lay between the germline ends. CDR3 length equals 14 residues. Germline assignment: CDR1 SGHRS and CDR2 YFSETQ. The data derive from a study of OX40 agonist ivuxolimab in advanced cancers. At the level of the study: An agonistic anti-OX40 (CD134) antibody, ivuxolimab, was used to treat the patients. Earlier anti-PD-1, anti-PD-L1 or anti-CTLA-4 therapy was permitted; over 35% had received some. Findings and limits, study-wide: More expanded clones were found, on average, in CD8+ than in CD4+ T cells.

Sequenced by immunoSEQ multiplex PCR; TCRdb stores in-frame clones only, minus some. The data hold 50,000 to 65,000 clones, with 81% observed a single time. This sample comprised CD4+ or CD8+ T cells sorted from blood, obtained in a trial of the OX40 agonist ivuxolimab. The gene calls are TRBV5-1 and TRBJ2-7; D is uncertain. This receptor was taken from an adult with an advanced solid tumor such as melanoma, head and neck, liver or kidney cancer. The CDR3 reads CASSTDPSSYEQYF. The CDR3 nucleotides are TGCGCCAGCAGCACCGACCCCAGCTCCTACGAGCAGTACTTC.